Shown below are 24 T cell receptor beta chains from a single sample sequenced in a study of blood T cell repertoires in COVID-19. Some clones are missing from TCRdb's copy, which holds only in-frame ones; the method was immunoSEQ multiplex PCR. The repertoire consists of around 450,000 clones, with around nine tenths occurring once and the leading ten covering roughly 4%. Material for sequencing was peripheral blood. These receptors originate from a woman aged 25 to 39 with acute or convalescent COVID-19.

The chain is built from TRBV2 and TRBJ2-7; perhaps TRBD2 as D (6 bases). CDR1 and CDR2 (germline): SNHLY, FYNNEI. The CDR3 is 16 amino acids. Trimming left V 4 bases short and J 7 bases short, with 23 bases between. In DNA, the CDR3 is TGTGCCAGCAGTGTGTCAATCGGCCGGGAGTCGCGGGAGCAGTACTTC. It yields the protein CASSVSIGRESREQYF.

Here the CDR3 DNA reads TGTGCCAGCAGTACCTACCAGGGCCCCTACGAGCAGTACTTC. Protein: CASSTYQGPYEQYF. V and J are TRBV28 and TRBJ2-7; D might be TRBD1 (5 bases). This CDR3 region has 14 residues. Trimming removed 5 bases from V and 2 bases from J, with 13 bases in between. CDR1 is MDHEN and CDR2 is SYDVKM in the germline V gene.

Of note for this clone: Other nucleotide sequences in the sample specify the same CDR3. V and J are TRBV28 and TRBJ2-7; perhaps TRBD1 as D (5 bases). V was cut by 8 bases and J by 0 bases, with 8 bases left in between. CDR1 and CDR2 from the germline V gene are MDHEN and SYDVKM. This CDR3 has 12 amino acids. CDR3 sequence (DNA): TGTGCCAGCGGGGCGCTCTCCTACGAGCAGTACTTC. Its translation is CASGALSYEQYF.

The V call is TRBV4-1, the J call TRBJ2-1; D not certain. Germline V lookup: CDR1 MGHRA, CDR2 YSYEKL. The ends were cut back, 4 bases at V and 5 bases at J, with 15 bases in the middle. The CDR3 is made up of 15 amino acids. The CDR3 spells CASSRREELNNEQFF. DNA for the CDR3: TGCGCCAGCAGCCGTCGAGAAGAACTTAACAATGAGCAGTTCTTC.

In its sample, this clone was seen once. V gene TRBV18 combines with J gene TRBJ1-5; possibly TRBD1 for D (5 bases). CDR1 KGHSH and CDR2 LQKENI come from the germline V gene. CDR3 size: 14 residues. V shed 1 base and J shed 7 bases, with 11 bases lying between them. The CDR3, as DNA: TGTGCCAGCTCACCACAGGGGCTGGACCAGCCCCAGCATTTT. Its protein is CASSPQGLDQPQHF.

V gene TRBV29-1 combines with J gene TRBJ2-3, with 9 bases fitting TRBD2. CDR1 and CDR2 from the germline V gene are SQVTM and ANQGSEA. V trimming: 4 bases; J trimming: 2 bases; junction bases outside the gene matches: 7. The CDR3 loop spans 15 amino acids. The DNA of the CDR3 is TGCAGCGTTGTGGCAGCGGGGGGATCCACAGATACGCAGTATTTT. It specifies CSVVAAGGSTDTQYF.

This clone showed up just a few times. The gene calls are TRBV6-2 or TRBV6-3 and TRBJ2-7; D is perhaps TRBD2 (5 bases). The CDR3 runs 16 residues. CDR1 is MNHEY, CDR2 SVGEGT, per germline. The V and J ends lost 2 bases and 4 bases respectively, with 18 bases between them. The CDR3 DNA sequence: TGTGCCAGCAGTTACCGTCGTGACTACCCAGGTTACGAGCAGTACTTC. Translated, it gives CASSYRRDYPGYEQYF.

This chain connects TRBV5-1 to TRBJ1-5, with 8 nucleotides matching TRBD1. V dropped 4 bases and J dropped 4; count of bases not matched to a gene: 19. The germline CDR1 and CDR2 sequences are SGHRS and YFSETQ. This CDR3 region has 19 residues. CDR3 sequence: CASSLHPDRDHPTNQPQHF. CDR3 nucleotides: TGCGCCAGCAGCCTCCACCCGGACAGGGATCATCCTACAAATCAGCCCCAGCATTTT.

The chain combines TRBV9 with TRBJ2-5; no reliable D call. V was cut by 3 bases and J by 3 bases, with 12 bases left in between. From germline, CDR1 is SGDLS and CDR2 YYNGEE. The CDR3 length is 14 residues. The CDR3 sequence: CASSASEREETQYF. DNA for the CDR3: TGTGCCAGCAGCGCCTCTGAGCGAGAAGAGACCCAGTACTTC.

V and J are TRBV18 and TRBJ1-6; 7 bases are a match to TRBD1. With 6 bases clipped from V and 9 bases from J, the junction kept 11 bases outside the gene matches. In germline, CDR1 is KGHSH, CDR2 LQKENI. This CDR3 spans 15 amino acids. The CDR3 coding sequence is TGTGCCAGCTCTCCGACAGGGCTGGGTCGTTCACCCCTCCACTTT. Residues: CASSPTGLGRSPLHF.

J is TRBJ2-4 and V is TRBV24-1; 7 nucleotides agree with TRBD1. With V trimmed by 9 bases and J by 0 bases, 10 bases remained unmatched. The CDR3 extends over 16 amino acids. Germline V CDR1 and CDR2: KGHDR, SFDVKD. CDR3 sequence: CATSSGQAGAKNIQYF. In DNA form, the CDR3 reads TGTGCCACCTCGTCCGGACAGGCCGGAGCCAAAAACATTCAGTACTTC.

This clone was observed a handful of times. This sequence joins TRBV6-5 and TRBJ1-2; possible D gene TRBD1, 6 bases. V lost 2 bases to trimming and J lost 8 bases, with 18 bases between them. CDR3 length: 15 residues. The germline V gene has CDR1 MNHEY and CDR2 SVGAGI. Here the CDR3 DNA reads TGTGCCAGCAGTTACGCTACAGGGAGCGTGGGGGGCTACACCTTC. Translation: CASSYATGSVGGYTF.

The rearrangement joins TRBV11-2 to TRBJ1-3, with D perhaps matching TRBD1 (6 bases). The CDR3 is 15 amino acids. The germline CDR1 and CDR2 sequences are SGHAT and FQNNGV. Deletions cut 3 bases from V and 2 bases from J, with 11 bases between. CDR3 sequence (DNA): TGTGCCAGCAGCTTGGGGGGGGGCGCTGGAAACACCATATATTTT. Protein: CASSLGGGAGNTIYF.

This rearrangement joins TRBV4-1 to TRBJ2-7; TRBD1 aligns across 7 bases. V was clipped by 3 bases and J by 2 bases; unmatched bases: 7. This CDR3 region has 15 residues. CDR1 is MGHRA and CDR2 is YSYEKL in the germline V gene. The CDR3, as DNA: TGCGCCAGCAGCCAGTATGGGACAGAAACCTACGAGCAGTACTTC. Translating it yields CASSQYGTETYEQYF.

The rearrangement uses TRBV2 and TRBJ2-5; weak D call: TRBD2 (7 bases). The CDR3 is made up of 14 amino acids. Trimming shortened V by 1 base and J by 5 bases, and 11 bases separated the two germline ends. From germline, CDR1 is SNHLY and CDR2 FYNNEI. CDR3 sequence reads: CASSEGGGHETQYF. DNA of the CDR3: TGTGCCAGCAGTGAAGGGGGGGGCCACGAGACCCAGTACTTC.

The chain has TRBV6-1 and TRBJ2-2, with D perhaps matching TRBD1 (6 bases). CDR1 is MNHNS and CDR2 is SASEGT in the germline V gene. Trimming pared 0 bases from V and 1 base from J, leaving 9 bases between. The CDR3 consists of 16 residues. CDR3 nucleotides: TGTGCCAGCAGTGAAGCGTCGACAGGGAACACCGGGGAGCTGTTTTTT. Translated: CASSEASTGNTGELFF.

The rearrangement joins TRBV5-8 to TRBJ2-2; TRBD1 matches at 9 bases. Trimming cost V 0 bases and J 5 bases; bases outside gene matches: 8. CDR3 size: 17 residues. The germline V gene has CDR1 SGHTS and CDR2 YDEGEE. The CDR3 region is CASSLVSGTGLTGELFF. The CDR3 DNA sequence: TGTGCCAGCAGCTTGGTTTCCGGGACAGGGCTGACCGGGGAGCTGTTTTTT.

The chain employs TRBV12-3 or TRBV12-4 and TRBJ2-7; D might be TRBD1 (5 bases). V was clipped by 4 bases and J by 6 bases, with 10 bases between them. There are 12 residues in the CDR3. This chain's CDR3 is CASSSRQIEQYF. Written as DNA, the CDR3 is TGTGCCAGCAGTTCCCGACAGATCGAGCAGTACTTC.

The CDR3 loop reads CASSQDLSFGQGNEQFF. CDR3 in DNA: TGTGCCAGCAGCCAAGATCTAAGTTTCGGACAGGGGAATGAGCAGTTCTTC. V and J are TRBV3-1 (or the pseudogene TRBV3-2) and TRBJ2-1, with 9 bases matching TRBD1. Unmatched junction bases numbered 10, after V lost 0 bases and J lost 7 bases. The CDR3 totals 17 residues. CDR1 LGHDT and CDR2 YNNKEL come from the germline V gene (reference sequence).

The V gene is TRBV9, the J gene TRBJ2-1; TRBD2 agrees at 16 bases. CDR3 length: 16 residues. The germline V gene encodes CDR1 SGDLS and CDR2 YYNGEE. V trimming: 7 bases; J trimming: 3 bases; junction bases outside the gene matches: 4. The CDR3 DNA is TGTGCCAGCGGGACTAGCGGGGGGGCACGCTACAATGAGCAGTTCTTC. Translation: CASGTSGGARYNEQFF.

The gene calls are TRBV19 and TRBJ2-2; D gene ambiguous. Between the trimmed V and J ends, which lost 5 bases and 6 bases, there was a span of 10 bases. Germline CDR1 and CDR2: LNHDA and SQIVND (reference sequence). This CDR3 is built from 13 residues. CDR3: CASSSRLAGELFF. The CDR3, as DNA: TGTGCCAGTAGTTCGCGGTTGGCCGGGGAGCTGTTTTTT.

As regards this clone: Other DNA sequences in the same sample also yield this CDR3. CDR3 nucleotides: TGTGCCACCAGTGAGCCCGGACAGGGGGATGAGACCCAGTACTTC. Translating it yields CATSEPGQGDETQYF. The chain recombines TRBV24-1 with TRBJ2-5; 10 positions match TRBD1. Germline CDR1 is KGHDR and CDR2 is SFDVKD. Trimming took 4 bases from V and 5 from J; bases not matched to a gene: 6. The CDR3 runs to 15 residues.

V gene TRBV2 combines with J gene TRBJ1-2; no clear D. Trimming removed 0 bases at V and 5 bases at J, with 13 bases between. CDR1 is SNHLY, CDR2 FYNNEI, per germline. The CDR3 runs 15 residues. The CDR3 protein is CASSEAQVVGYGYTF. In DNA, the CDR3 is TGTGCCAGCAGTGAAGCGCAGGTGGTTGGATATGGCTACACCTTC.

V is TRBV6-2 or TRBV6-3 and J is TRBJ1-5, with D possibly TRBD1 on 5 matching bases. This CDR3 comprises 13 residues. CDR1 and CDR2 (germline): MNHEY, SVGEGT. V lost 2 bases and J 11 bases, leaving 13 bases between the germline ends. CDR3 in DNA: TGTGCCAGCAGTTACGGGCCGGTAGGGGCCCAGCATTTT. Protein sequence: CASSYGPVGAQHF.